This record covers a single T cell receptor beta chain. An end of the junction does not agree with germline; a read error may underlie this. Germline V lookup: CDR1 SGHNT, CDR2 YYREEE (reference sequence). This CDR3 contains 14 residues. The source of the sample is a study of ipilimumab plus nivolumab after autologous stem cell transplantation. Study context: Typical patient got 5 or 6 ipilimumab doses and under 10 nivolumab doses (median).

Data came from immunoSEQ multiplex PCR; TCRdb stores just in-frame clones and leaves some out. Of roughly 40,000 clones listed, 80% to 95% are singletons. The sequences come from PBMCs, collected in a trial of ipilimumab plus nivolumab as post-transplant consolidation. The gene calls are TRBV5-4 and TRBJ2-1, with 9 bases lining up with TRBD1. The clonotype comes from a male donor with multiple myeloma. This chain's CDR3 is CASSLGQGGGEQFF. In DNA form, the CDR3 reads TGTGCCAGCAGTTTGGGACAGGGTGGGGGTGAGCAGTTCTTC. The whole variable domain, filled in from reference TRBV5-4 and TRBJ2-1, reads ETGVTQSPTHLIKTRGQQVTLRCSSQSGHNTVSWYQQALGQGPQFIFQYYREEENGRGNFPPRFSGLQFPNYSSELNVNALELDDSALYLCASSLGQGGGEQFFGPGTRLTVL.